This TCR beta chain was captured by sequencing in a study of OX40 agonist ivuxolimab in advanced cancers. Study as a whole: Six ivuxolimab dose levels, 0.01 to 10 mg/kg, were given intravenously every 2 weeks. General study points: Patients with a partial response at 0.1-3.0 mg/kg had among the lowest clonal expansion. The mean number of expanded clones was higher in CD8+ T cells than in CD4+.

This CDR3 contains 15 residues. V lost 0 bases and J lost 5, with 11 bases in between. Germline lookup yields CDR1 SGHTS and CDR2 YDEGEE. The study sampled blood at baseline, cycle 4 day 1, and cycle 7 day 1. This clone turned up a few times. Its matching antigen is unknown. This table comes from immunoSEQ multiplex PCR, and its TCRdb copy is limited to in-frame clones, with some not included. The sample shows several thousand clones, 55% to 75% of them seen only once. V and J are TRBV5-8 and TRBJ2-2; D is undetermined. Sequences were derived from CD4+ or CD8+ T cells sorted from blood, sampled in a trial of the OX40 agonist ivuxolimab. This sequence originates from an adult with an advanced solid tumor such as melanoma, head and neck, liver or kidney cancer. The CDR3 bases are TGTGCCAGCAGCTTGGGATTTAGATATACCGGGGAGCTGTTTTTT. Its translation is CASSLGFRYTGELFF.